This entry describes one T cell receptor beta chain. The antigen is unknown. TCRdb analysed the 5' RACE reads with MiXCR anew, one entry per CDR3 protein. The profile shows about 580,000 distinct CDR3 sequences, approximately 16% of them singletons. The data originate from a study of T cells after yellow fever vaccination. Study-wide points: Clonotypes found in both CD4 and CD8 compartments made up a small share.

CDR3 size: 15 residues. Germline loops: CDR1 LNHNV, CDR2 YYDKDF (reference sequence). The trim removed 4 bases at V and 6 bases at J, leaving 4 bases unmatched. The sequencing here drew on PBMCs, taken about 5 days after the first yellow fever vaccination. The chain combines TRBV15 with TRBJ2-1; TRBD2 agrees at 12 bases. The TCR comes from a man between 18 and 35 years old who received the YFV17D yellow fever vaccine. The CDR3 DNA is TGTGCCACCAGCATTGCTAGCGGGGGGGGCAATGAGCAGTTCTTC. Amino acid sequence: CATSIASGGGNEQFF.